Listed below are T cell receptor beta chains from one sample, sequenced in a study of blood T cell repertoires in COVID-19. Repertoires were generated with immunoSEQ multiplex PCR, while TCRdb's copy carries only in-frame clones and drops some. The sample has around 28,000 clones, 80% to 90% seen once. The specimen sequenced was peripheral blood. These receptors were taken from a woman older than 75 with COVID-19, enrolled during active disease. The CDR3 runs from the conserved cysteine through the conserved F or W. D genes are given only for firm matches. Clone sizes are given selectively: once, few, many, or a class where the clone is expanded.

clone_size j_call d_call v_call cdr3_nt cdr3_aa
- TRBJ2-7 - TRBV25-1 TGTGCCAGCAGTTTACCGGGAACCTACGAGCAGTACTTC CASSLPGTYEQYF
- TRBJ2-7 - TRBV6-5 TGTGCCAGCAGTTACATGGGGGCGCCGTACGAGCAGTACTTC CASSYMGAPYEQYF
- TRBJ2-1 TRBD2 TRBV11-3 TGTGCCAGCAGCTTAGATATCGGGGGGGCCTACAATGAGCAGTTCTTC CASSLDIGGAYNEQFF
- TRBJ1-6 TRBD1 TRBV30 TGTGCCTGGAGTGTAGGACAGGGGTTTTCACCCCTCCACTTT CAWSVGQGFSPLHF
- TRBJ2-1 - TRBV30 TGTGCCTGGAGGGAGGGAGGTAGTAATGAGCAGTTCTTC CAWREGGSNEQFF
- TRBJ2-5 TRBD2 TRBV7-9 TGTGCCAGCAGCTTCTCCGGGACTAGCGGTGAGACCCAGTACTTC CASSFSGTSGETQYF
- TRBJ2-1 TRBD1 TRBV6-5 TGTGCCAGCAGAAGCTCCGGGACAGGCCTAGGGCAGTTCTTC CASRSSGTGLGQFF
- TRBJ2-7 TRBD2 TRBV20-1 TGCAGTGCTAGTCTGCCAGCGGGGATCTACGAGCAGTACTTC CSASLPAGIYEQYF
- TRBJ1-4 - TRBV12-3/TRBV12-4 TGTGCCAGCAGTTTAATAGCTAATGAAAAACTGTTTTTT CASSLIANEKLFF
- TRBJ1-2 - TRBV11-1 TGTGCCAGCAGCCCGGGTCCTTCTAACTATGGCTACACCTTC CASSPGPSNYGYTF
- TRBJ1-4 - TRBV6-5 TGTGCCAGCAGACCTGACAATCGTCGGAATGAAAAACTGTTTTTT CASRPDNRRNEKLFF
few TRBJ1-6 TRBD1 TRBV4-1 TGCGCCAGCAGCCAAGAAGGGGGCTTGACCTATAATTCACCCCTCCACTTT CASSQEGGLTYNSPLHF
- TRBJ1-5 - TRBV7-9 TGTGCCAGCAGTCTAGCTAGCAATCAGCCCCAGCATTTT CASSLASNQPQHF
- TRBJ2-5 - TRBV3-1/TRBV3-2 TGTGCCAGCAGCCTCGGGGAGACCCAGTACTTC CASSLGETQYF
- TRBJ1-2 TRBD1 TRBV6-5 TGTGCCAGCAGTTACCCCCAAGACAGGGGACATTATGGCTACACCTTC CASSYPQDRGHYGYTF
- TRBJ1-4 TRBD1 TRBV12-5 TGTGCTAGTGGTTTGAGGGACAGGGGGGAAAAACTGTTTTTT CASGLRDRGEKLFF
- TRBJ1-5 TRBD1 TRBV2 TGTGCCAGCTGGAACAGGGGTAGCAATCAGCCCCAGCATTTT CASWNRGSNQPQHF
once TRBJ2-4 TRBD2 TRBV5-1 TGCGCCAGCAGCCCCTCTCAAGTTAGCGGGGGTGGCGTGAACATTCAGTACTTC CASSPSQVSGGGVNIQYF